The 10 T cell receptor beta chains given below trace back to one sample, sequenced in a study of T-cell reconstitution after alpha-beta-depleted transplantation in children. TCRbeta library preparation incorporated unique molecular identifiers. TCRdb re-derived calls from the PCR reads in MiXCR, one entry per CDR3 protein. The sample consists of a few hundred thousand distinct CDR3 sequences, around 9.7% of them appearing once. Specimen: PBMCs from the stem cell graft donor, collected from the stem cell graft. The receptors stem from a human donor who donated a stem cell graft to a child with SCID.

This clonotype showed up many times. J is TRBJ1-2 and V is TRBV21-1; TRBD1 is the table's D call, not checked against the DNA. TRBV21-1 is tagged as a pseudogene. The CDR3 runs to 16 residues. In nucleotides, the CDR3 is TGTGCCAGCAGCAAATCCGACAGGGGAGCTCACTATGGCTACACCTTC. Its protein product is CASSKSDRGAHYGYTF.

The table lists this clonotype with many counts. V gene TRBV5-6 combines with J gene TRBJ1-1; 7 nucleotides agree with TRBD1. The CDR3 spans 13 residues. Germline V gene lookup returns CDR1 SGHDT and CDR2 YYEEEE. V shed 4 bases, J shed 11 bases, and the junction held 11 bases outside the gene matches. CDR3 sequence: CASSPQGGISAFF. The CDR3 region has the DNA TGTGCCAGCAGCCCGCAGGGGGGCATTAGTGCTTTCTTT.

This clonotype came up many times. The chain combines TRBV10-2 with TRBJ2-7; D may be TRBD2 (5 bases). V was pared by 11 bases and J by 3 bases, with 17 bases between. The V gene's germline CDR1 is WSHSY and CDR2 SAAADI. The CDR3 contains 13 residues. The CDR3 reads CAVTGNPIYEQYF. Here the CDR3 DNA reads TGCGCCGTAACGGGGAACCCCATCTACGAGCAGTACTTC.

This clonotype was detected many times. The CDR3 nucleotides are TGCAGCGTCCCGGATACGAACTCCTACGAGCAGTACTTC. It codes for CSVPDTNSYEQYF. The V and J genes are TRBV29-1 and TRBJ2-7, with unresolved D. The CDR3 sequence is 13 residues long. Looked up from germline, CDR1 is SQVTM and CDR2 is ANQGSEA. Trimming left V 6 bases short and J 0 bases short, with 12 bases between.

This clonotype was recorded many times. This chain connects TRBV2 to TRBJ1-1; 11 positions agree with TRBD1. Germline-derived CDR1 and CDR2 are SNHLY and FYNNEI. This CDR3 contains 15 residues. The V gene end was trimmed by 6 bases and the J gene end by 7 bases; junction bases not matched to a gene: 10. The CDR3 is CASSDQPGQGGEAFF. CDR3 sequence (DNA): TGTGCCAGCAGCGACCAACCGGGACAGGGGGGTGAAGCTTTCTTT. The full variable domain, rest sourced from reference TRBV2 and TRBJ1-1, is EPEVTQTPSHQVTQMGQEVILRCVPISNHLYFYWYRQILGQKVEFLVSFYNNEISEKSEIFDDQFSVERPDGSNFTLKIRSTKLEDSAMYFCASSDQPGQGGEAFFGQGTRLTVV.

In its sample, this clonotype was seen many times. The gene calls are TRBV15 and TRBJ2-5; 7 bases agree with TRBD1. J was trimmed by 2 bases and V by 1 base; bases with no gene match: 13. CDR1 is LNHNV and CDR2 is YYDKDF in the germline V gene (reference sequence). This CDR3 has 18 amino acids. The CDR3 DNA is TGTGCCACCAGCAGAGGTTTAGTGGGCAGGGGGTTTCAAGAGACCCAGTACTTC. Amino acid sequence: CATSRGLVGRGFQETQYF.

This clonotype showed up many times. The chain recombines TRBV20-1 with TRBJ2-5; 10 nucleotides line up with TRBD2. CDR3 length equals 14 residues. J gave up 5 bases and V 0 bases, and 3 bases lay outside the gene matches. Germline V gene data show CDR1 as DFQATT and CDR2 as SNEGSKA (reference sequence). CDR3 nucleotides: TGCAGTGCTAGAGAGGGGACTAGCGAGGAGACCCAGTACTTC. It specifies CSAREGTSEETQYF.

This clonotype was observed many times. The gene calls are TRBV7-2 and TRBJ2-3; 11 bases match TRBD2. With 3 bases clipped from V and 3 bases from J, the junction kept 2 bases outside the gene matches. Germline CDR1 reads SGHTA; CDR2 reads FQGNSA. This CDR3 contains 15 residues. The CDR3 is CASSFLAGGTDTQYF. The CDR3 DNA is TGTGCCAGCAGCTTCCTAGCGGGGGGAACAGATACGCAGTATTTT.

This clonotype was detected many times. V usage is TRBV28 and J usage is TRBJ1-5; 7 bases line up with TRBD1. Germline lookup yields CDR1 MDHEN and CDR2 SYDVKM. Trimming cost V 5 bases and J 2 bases; bases outside gene matches: 0. The CDR3 covers 13 residues. CDR3 in DNA: TGTGCCAGCAGTGGGACAGGCAATCAGCCCCAGCATTTT. Amino acid sequence: CASSGTGNQPQHF.

This clonotype was seen repeatedly, ten times or more. The chain employs TRBV5-1 and TRBJ2-7; 8 nucleotides align to TRBD1. The CDR3 consists of 14 residues. Germline CDR1 and CDR2: SGHRS and YFSETQ. J gave up 2 bases and V 2 bases, and 3 bases lay outside the gene matches. CDR3 protein: CASSFGQGTYEQYF. CDR3 DNA sequence: TGCGCCAGCAGCTTCGGACAGGGAACCTACGAGCAGTACTTC.